The clone carrying this TCR beta chain was seen many times. Its cognate antigen is unknown. Amplified regions were TCR beta CDR3 sequences from RNA transcripts. Researchers ran a first-round RT-PCR on the TCR CDR3 using the HTBI primer set. TCRdb recomputed calls from the multiplex PCR reads with MiXCR, one row per CDR3 protein. The sample carries approximately 300,000 distinct CDR3 sequences, 16% recorded once. Hyperthyroidism had been newly diagnosed in patients aged 18 to 65, and its duration was under 2 months. The source of the sample is a study of T cells in Graves' hyperthyroidism and ophthalmopathy. Study-level results: Most expanded thyroid clonotypes above 0.001 recurred in blood.

Germline trimming cut 1 base from V and 9 bases from J; bases unmatched to any gene: 5. The CDR3 is made up of 14 amino acids. Germline V lookup: CDR1 LGHDT, CDR2 YNNKEL (reference sequence). The sequence derives from a man aged 30 to 39 with Graves' hyperthyroidism. This chain connects TRBV3-1 to TRBJ2-1, with 8 nucleotides matching TRBD1. Sequencing used blood. DNA of the CDR3: TGTGCCAGCAGCCAAGGGACAGGGTCGTCTGAGCAGTTCTTC. It translates to CASSQGTGSSEQFF.